This entry lists 29 T cell receptor beta chains sequenced from one sample in a study of T-cell memory formation after mild COVID-19. MiXCR, applied by TCRdb to the 5' RACE reads, yields one record per CDR3 protein. Among just over 60,000 distinct CDR3 sequences, about 9.4% were seen once, and the ten largest hold about 1.1%. The sample taken for sequencing was PBMCs or a T cell subset sorted from them (not recorded which). Receptors were obtained from a man younger than 35 who had mild COVID-19 (a few samples of this study predate the infection). Cell type and time point are not known.

This chain links TRBV20-1 with TRBJ2-5; D might be TRBD1 (5 bases). Germline loops: CDR1 DFQATT, CDR2 SNEGSKA (reference sequence). There are 14 residues in the CDR3. The V gene lost 1 base and the J gene lost 1 base, with 10 bases spanning the gap. The CDR3 protein is CSARASQGQETQYF. For the CDR3, the DNA is TGCAGTGCTAGAGCCAGTCAGGGCCAAGAGACCCAGTACTTC.

This clonotype was recorded many times. V usage is TRBV10-3 and J usage is TRBJ2-7, with unresolved D. Germline CDR1 is ENHRY and CDR2 is SYGVKD. Trimming stripped 7 bases from V and 0 bases from J, with 7 bases between. The CDR3 extends over 12 amino acids. The CDR3 loop reads CAIKGSSYEQYF. Written as DNA, the CDR3 is TGTGCCATCAAAGGTAGCTCCTACGAGCAGTACTTC.

There are a few counts of this clonotype. The genes are TRBV9 and TRBJ2-5, with a tentative D call TRBD1 (5 bases). The CDR3 has 14 amino acids. Trimming shortened V by 2 bases and J by 4 bases, and 12 bases separated the two germline ends. CDR1 and CDR2 from the germline V gene are SGDLS and YYNGEE. The CDR3: CASSVDSTRETQYF. The CDR3 nucleotides are TGTGCCAGCAGCGTCGACAGCACAAGAGAGACCCAGTACTTC.

The chain links TRBV7-8 to TRBJ1-5; D gene ambiguous. The germline V gene encodes CDR1 SGHVS and CDR2 FQNEAQ. This CDR3 spans 16 amino acids. V gave up 0 bases and J gave up 0 bases, with 9 bases separating them. This CDR3 is CASSLAPGYSNQPQHF. As DNA, the CDR3 is TGTGCCAGCAGCTTAGCCCCGGGCTATAGCAATCAGCCCCAGCATTTT.

The gene calls are TRBV7-3 and TRBJ2-6, with TRBD2 identical over 7 bases. V shed 4 bases, J shed 2 bases, and the junction held 8 bases outside the gene matches. The CDR3 has 17 amino acids. The germline gives CDR1 SGHTA, CDR2 FQGTGA. The CDR3, as DNA: TGTGCCAGCAGCTCGGGTGCCGGGAGGACTGGGGCCAACGTCCTGACTTTC. It is translated as CASSSGAGRTGANVLTF.

This clonotype was counted a few times. V usage is TRBV29-1 and J usage is TRBJ2-1, with a possible D match to TRBD1 (6 bases). The V and J ends lost 6 bases and 10 bases respectively, with 19 bases between them. The CDR3 length is 13 residues. CDR1 and CDR2 from the germline V gene are SQVTM and ANQGSEA. CDR3 nucleotide sequence: TGCAGCGTGACAGGAGGTTCGCGTGGGGAGCAGTTCTTC. As protein: CSVTGGSRGEQFF.

The chain is built from TRBV7-3 and TRBJ2-7; D unresolved. CDR3 length equals 13 residues. Trimming stripped 4 bases from V and 4 bases from J, with 11 bases between. Germline assignment: CDR1 SGHTA and CDR2 FQGTGA. CDR3 bases: TGTGCCAGCAGCTCCGGCAGAGGTTACGAGCAGTACTTC. Amino acids: CASSSGRGYEQYF.

The CDR3 protein is CASRSRQELTGELFF. CDR3 DNA sequence: TGTGCCAGCAGATCCCGACAGGAGCTCACCGGGGAGCTGTTTTTT. The gene calls are TRBV7-6 and TRBJ2-2; weak D call: TRBD1 (6 bases). CDR3 length: 15 residues. The germline V gene has CDR1 SGHVS and CDR2 FNYEAQ. V was clipped by 6 bases and J by 4 bases, with 15 bases between them.

The chain links TRBV5-5 to TRBJ2-5; TRBD1 matches 8 bases. This CDR3 is built from 15 residues. The germline gives CDR1 SGHKS, CDR2 YYEKEE (reference sequence). The ends lost 1 base at V and 4 bases at J; junction bases unmatched: 6. The CDR3 DNA follows: TGTGCCAGCAGCTTGACGGGACAGGAGGGAGAGACCCAGTACTTC. Encoded protein: CASSLTGQEGETQYF.

V is TRBV7-9 and J is TRBJ1-5, with D maybe TRBD1 (5 bases). Germline lookup yields CDR1 SEHNR and CDR2 FQNEAQ (reference sequence). The CDR3 has 13 amino acids. Trimming removed 4 bases from V and 6 bases from J, with 10 bases in between. For the CDR3, the DNA is TGTGCCAGCAGCTCCACCGGGGGTCAGCCCCAGCATTTT. The encoded protein is CASSSTGGQPQHF.

A note on this clonotype: One end of the junction does not line up with germline, which may come from a read error. The chain has TRBV7-6 and TRBJ2-4; D not resolved. The CDR3 runs 15 residues. Germline V gene sequence: CDR1 SGHVS, CDR2 FNYEAQ. The CDR3: CASSLGALRCPRPNF. CDR3 DNA: TGTGCCAGCAGCTTAGGGGCGCTTAGATGTCCTAGACCGAACTTC.

This clonotype was counted between two and nine times. The chain is built from TRBV3-1 and TRBJ1-1; weak D call: TRBD1 (5 bases). The V end lost 5 bases, the J end lost 5 bases, and 12 bases lay between the germline ends. The CDR3 has 13 residues. Germline CDR1 is LGHDT and CDR2 is YNNKEL (reference sequence). The CDR3 DNA follows: TGTGCCAGCAGCGATCCCGGGGGAACTGAAGCTTTCTTT. It is translated as CASSDPGGTEAFF. Looking up the rest from reference TRBV3-1 and TRBJ1-1 gives the full variable domain: DTAVSQTPKYLVTQMGNDKSIKCEQNLGHDTMYWYKQDSKKFLKIMFSYNNKELIINETVPNRFSPKSPDKAHLNLHINSLELGDSAVYFCASSDPGGTEAFFGQGTRLTVV.

The gene calls are TRBV18 and TRBJ2-2; D tentatively fits TRBD1 or TRBD2 (5 bases each). The V gene lost 3 bases and the J gene lost 0 bases, with 14 bases spanning the gap. Per the germline V gene, CDR1 is KGHSH and CDR2 is LQKENI. There are 17 residues in the CDR3. This chain's CDR3 is CASSPRNGGSNTGELFF. The CDR3 bases are TGTGCCAGCTCACCGAGGAATGGGGGATCGAACACCGGGGAGCTGTTTTTT.

This clonotype was observed a handful of times. The chain recombines TRBV5-6 with TRBJ2-3; 7 bases match TRBD1. CDR1 is SGHDT and CDR2 is YYEEEE in the germline V gene. V shed 4 bases and J 0 bases; nucleotides not matched to a gene: 5. This CDR3 contains 15 residues. The CDR3 spells CASSPGQVSTDTQYF. In DNA form, the CDR3 reads TGTGCCAGCAGCCCTGGACAGGTTAGCACAGATACGCAGTATTTT.

This rearrangement joins TRBV21-1 to TRBJ2-2; the table's D call, TRBD1, was not checked against the DNA. TRBV21-1 is noted as a pseudogene. CDR3 length equals 15 residues. The CDR3 sequence: CASSKDPAVTGELFF. The CDR3 DNA reads TGTGCCAGCAGCAAGGACCCGGCGGTCACCGGGGAGCTGTTTTTT.

The gene calls are TRBV19 and TRBJ2-2; D ambiguous. The length of the CDR3 is 15 residues. V lost 6 bases and J 1 base, leaving 12 bases between the germline ends. The V gene's germline CDR1 is LNHDA and CDR2 SQIVND (reference sequence). The CDR3 DNA reads TGTGCCAGTAGGTCAGTCAGCCTGAACACCGGGGAGCTGTTTTTT. Translation: CASRSVSLNTGELFF.

This clonotype has just a few counts. V is TRBV29-1 and J is TRBJ2-7; no clear D gene. CDR1 is SQVTM and CDR2 is ANQGSEA in the germline V gene. The CDR3 loop spans 13 amino acids. V dropped 0 bases and J dropped 0 bases, with 6 bases sitting between them. CDR3 nucleotides: TGCAGCGTTGAAGACCCGGGCTCCTACGAGCAGTACTTC. Translation gives CSVEDPGSYEQYF.

This clonotype was seen only a few times. CDR3 sequence reads: CASSHSRDTQYF. The CDR3 DNA sequence: TGTGCCAGCAGCCATTCACGAGATACGCAGTATTTT. The chain couples TRBV3-1 to TRBJ2-3; D is unresolved. The germline CDR1 and CDR2 sequences are LGHDT and YNNKEL (reference sequence). V lost 3 bases and J lost 5, with 6 bases in between. CDR3 length equals 12 residues.

The rearrangement links TRBV11-2 to TRBJ2-6; no clear D gene. The CDR3 runs 16 residues. The germline CDR1 and CDR2 sequences are SGHAT and FQNNGV. Trimming shortened V by 2 bases and J by 0 bases, and 8 bases separated the two germline ends. The CDR3: CASSLLRTSGANVLTF. Written as DNA, the CDR3 is TGTGCCAGCAGCTTATTAAGAACCTCTGGGGCCAACGTCCTGACTTTC.

In its sample, this clonotype was seen a few times. The V call is TRBV7-9, the J call TRBJ2-7; no clear D. This CDR3 has 13 amino acids. V lost 4 bases and J 2 bases, leaving 9 bases between the germline ends. CDR1 and CDR2 from the germline V gene are SEHNR and FQNEAQ (reference sequence). The CDR3 DNA sequence: TGTGCCAGCAGCTCGACTTCGACCTACGAGCAGTACTTC. Amino acid sequence: CASSSTSTYEQYF. Based on the CDR3 plus reference TRBV7-9 and TRBJ2-7, the full variable domain is DTGVSQNPRHKITKRGQNVTFRCDPISEHNRLYWYRQTLGQGPEFLTYFQNEAQLEKSRLLSDRFSAERPKGSFSTLEIQRTEQGDSAMYLCASSSTSTYEQYFGPGTRLTVT.

This sequence joins TRBV7-2 and TRBJ1-6, with D maybe TRBD1 (5 bases). From germline, CDR1 is SGHTA and CDR2 FQGNSA. There are 14 residues in the CDR3. Trimming shortened V by 6 bases and J by 7 bases, and 13 bases separated the two germline ends. The CDR3 DNA reads TGTGCCAGCAGGCCCGACAGAAGCAATTCACCCCTCCACTTT. It encodes CASRPDRSNSPLHF. The variable domain in full, with the rest retrieved from reference TRBV7-2 and TRBJ1-6, is GAGVSQSPSNKVTEKGKDVELRCDPISGHTALYWYRQSLGQGLEFLIYFQGNSAPDKSGLPSDRFSAERTGGSVSTLTIQRTQQEDSAVYLCASRPDRSNSPLHFGNGTRLTVT.

This clonotype was seen a handful of times. Here the CDR3 DNA reads TGTGCCAGCAGCGCGAGCGGGGCGAGCACAGATACGCAGTATTTT. This translates into CASSASGASTDTQYF. The chain couples TRBV7-9 to TRBJ2-3; 7 bases are shared with TRBD2. The CDR3 is made up of 15 amino acids. V lost 5 bases to trimming and J lost 0 bases; unmatched junction nucleotides: 5. Per germline, CDR1 SEHNR and CDR2 FQNEAQ (reference sequence).

This clonotype has only a few counts. The chain has TRBV30 and TRBJ1-5; weak D call: TRBD1 (5 bases). Between the trimmed V and J ends, which lost 7 bases and 11 bases, there was a span of 15 bases. The CDR3 runs 11 residues. Germline V gives CDR1 GTSNPN, CDR2 SVGIG (reference sequence). Here the CDR3 reads CAYRDGRAQHF. CDR3 in DNA: TGTGCCTACCGGGACGGACGAGCCCAGCATTTT.

The chain is built from TRBV5-1 and TRBJ2-7, with D possibly matching TRBD1 (7 bases). Germline assignment: CDR1 SGHRS and CDR2 YFSETQ. Trimming removed 4 bases at V and 3 bases at J, with 23 bases between. This CDR3 contains 17 residues. CDR3 bases: TGCGCCAGCAGCCGCGGAGGGGACTGGGACAGAAACTACGAGCAGTACTTC. It is translated as CASSRGGDWDRNYEQYF. The full variable domain, completed using reference TRBV5-1 and TRBJ2-7, is KAGVTQTPRYLIKTRGQQVTLSCSPISGHRSVSWYQQTPGQGLQFLFEYFSETQRNKGNFPGRFSGRQFSNSRSEMNVSTLELGDSALYLCASSRGGDWDRNYEQYFGPGTRLTVT.

This clonotype was observed a handful of times. CDR3 nucleotide sequence: TGTGCCACCAGCAGAGCCCCCCCAGGGTCTAGTTACAATGAGCAGTTCTTC. Translated, it gives CATSRAPPGSSYNEQFF. The chain has TRBV15 and TRBJ2-1; the D gene is possibly TRBD1 (5 bases). CDR1 LNHNV and CDR2 YYDKDF come from the germline V gene (reference sequence). CDR3 length equals 17 residues. Deletions cut 1 base from V and 4 bases from J, with 17 bases between.

The chain employs TRBV7-9 and TRBJ2-1, with 9 positions matching TRBD2. The germline V gene has CDR1 SEHNR and CDR2 FQNEAQ (reference sequence). This CDR3 has 16 residues. J lost 9 bases, V lost 5 bases, and 14 bases had no gene match. The CDR3 loop reads CASSEPRGGKSSEQFF. In DNA form, the CDR3 reads TGTGCCAGCAGCGAACCGCGGGGGGGAAAATCTAGTGAGCAGTTCTTC.

The table lists this clonotype with many counts. This chain connects TRBV20-1 to TRBJ2-5, with 12 bases fitting TRBD2. With 3 bases clipped from V and 1 base from J, the junction kept 3 bases outside the gene matches. This CDR3 has 15 residues. Germline-derived CDR1 and CDR2 are DFQATT and SNEGSKA (reference sequence). The CDR3 nucleotides are TGCAGTGCTAGTCCTAGCGGGGGGGCCCAAGAGACCCAGTACTTC. Translation: CSASPSGGAQETQYF.

The gene calls are TRBV24-1 and TRBJ2-1, with 14 positions matching TRBD2. Trimming took 1 base from V and 0 from J; bases not matched to a gene: 10. The CDR3 is made up of 21 amino acids. Germline loops: CDR1 KGHDR, CDR2 SFDVKD. DNA of the CDR3: TGTGCCACCAGTGATTTCCGCGGACTAGCGGGGGGCCGTAGCTCCTACAATGAGCAGTTCTTC. Translated: CATSDFRGLAGGRSSYNEQFF.

This clonotype was observed at least ten times. The V and J genes are TRBV12-3 or TRBV12-4 and TRBJ1-3, with D uncertain. The length of the CDR3 is 14 residues. V shed 2 bases and J shed 0 bases, with 5 bases lying between them. CDR3 nucleotides: TGTGCCAGCAGTTTATGGAGCTCTGGAAACACCATATATTTT. It specifies CASSLWSSGNTIYF.